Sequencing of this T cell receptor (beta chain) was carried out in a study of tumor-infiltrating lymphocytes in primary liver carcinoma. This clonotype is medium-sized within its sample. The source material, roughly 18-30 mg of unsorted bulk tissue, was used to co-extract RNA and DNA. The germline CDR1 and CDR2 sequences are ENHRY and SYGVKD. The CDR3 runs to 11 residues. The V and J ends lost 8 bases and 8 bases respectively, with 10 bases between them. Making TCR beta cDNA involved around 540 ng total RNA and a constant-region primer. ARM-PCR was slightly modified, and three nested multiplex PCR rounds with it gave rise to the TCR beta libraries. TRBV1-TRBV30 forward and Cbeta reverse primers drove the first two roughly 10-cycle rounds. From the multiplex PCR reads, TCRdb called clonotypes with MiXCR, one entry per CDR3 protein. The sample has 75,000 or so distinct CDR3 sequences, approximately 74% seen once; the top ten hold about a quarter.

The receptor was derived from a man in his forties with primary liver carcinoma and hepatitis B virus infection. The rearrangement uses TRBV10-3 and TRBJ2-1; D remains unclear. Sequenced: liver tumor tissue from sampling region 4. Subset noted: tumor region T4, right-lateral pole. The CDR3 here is CAIQGTDEQFF. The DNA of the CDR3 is TGTGCCATCCAAGGTACCGATGAGCAGTTCTTC.